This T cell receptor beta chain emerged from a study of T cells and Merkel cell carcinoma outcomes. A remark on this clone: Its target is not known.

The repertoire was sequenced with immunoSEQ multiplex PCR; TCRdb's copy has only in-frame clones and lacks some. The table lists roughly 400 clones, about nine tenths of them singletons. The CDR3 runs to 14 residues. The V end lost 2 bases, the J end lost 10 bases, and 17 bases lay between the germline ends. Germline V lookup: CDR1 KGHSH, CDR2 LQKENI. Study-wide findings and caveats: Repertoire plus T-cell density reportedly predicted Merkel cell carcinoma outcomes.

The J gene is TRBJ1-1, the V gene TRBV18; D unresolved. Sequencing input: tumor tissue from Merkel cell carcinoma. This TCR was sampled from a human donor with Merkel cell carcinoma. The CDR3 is CASSPGPLAEGAFF. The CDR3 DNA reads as TGTGCCAGCTCACCAGGTCCCCTAGCAGAAGGAGCTTTCTTT. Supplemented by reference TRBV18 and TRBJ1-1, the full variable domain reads NAGVMQNPRHLVRRRGQEARLRCSPMKGHSHVYWYRQLPEEGLKFMVYLQKENIIDESGMPKERFSAEFPKEGPSILRIQQVVRGDSAAYFCASSPGPLAEGAFFGQGTRLTVV.